This entry lists 14 T cell receptor beta chains sequenced from one sample in a study of blood T cell repertoires in COVID-19. Method: immunoSEQ multiplex PCR; TCRdb's copy keeps in-frame clones and lacks some. The profile shows 70,000 or so clones, about four fifths of them singletons. Sequenced: peripheral blood. The receptors come from a human donor in a cohort sampled during active COVID-19.

The chain recombines TRBV5-6 with TRBJ1-2; maybe TRBD1 (6 bases). The CDR3 runs to 14 residues. Per germline, CDR1 SGHDT and CDR2 YYEEEE. Between the trimmed V and J ends, which lost 5 bases and 8 bases, there was a span of 19 bases. The CDR3 nucleotides read TGTGCCAGCAGTCGAGGGACACCTCCGAAGGGCTACACCTTC. Its protein product is CASSRGTPPKGYTF.

The CDR3 sequence is CASSLGGTGNEQYF. CDR3 sequence (DNA): TGTGCCAGCAGTTTGGGCGGGACAGGGAACGAGCAGTACTTC. V usage is TRBV28 and J usage is TRBJ2-7; 9 bases agree with TRBD1. V lost 3 bases, J lost 5 bases, and 5 bases stayed unmatched. Germline-derived CDR1 and CDR2 are MDHEN and SYDVKM. CDR3 length: 14 residues.

The chain employs TRBV5-1 and TRBJ1-3, with TRBD1 matching over 12 bases. V lost 2 bases and J lost 1; bases outside the gene matches: 13. The CDR3 covers 20 residues. CDR1 is SGHRS, CDR2 YFSETQ, per germline. CDR3 region: CASSLGSGTGGIGSGNTIYF. The CDR3 DNA reads TGCGCCAGCAGCTTAGGTTCCGGGACAGGGGGCATAGGTTCTGGAAACACCATATATTTT.

The gene calls are TRBV5-4 and TRBJ2-1, with 9 bases matching TRBD2. The CDR3 is 16 residues long. The V segment lost 4 bases and the J segment 6 bases; nucleotides outside the gene matches: 11. CDR1 and CDR2 (germline): SGHNT, YYREEE (reference sequence). This CDR3 reads CASSAGGGGASNEQFF. The CDR3 region has the DNA TGTGCCAGCAGCGCCGGGGGCGGGGGGGCCTCCAATGAGCAGTTCTTC.

The chain combines TRBV3-1 (or the pseudogene TRBV3-2) with TRBJ1-6, with TRBD1 matching 9 bases. Germline V gives CDR1 LGHDT, CDR2 YNNKEL (reference sequence). Unmatched junction bases numbered 5, after V lost 1 base and J lost 7 bases. The CDR3 sequence is 16 residues long. The CDR3 sequence: CASSQGQGGKNSPLHF. The CDR3 DNA follows: TGTGCCAGCAGCCAAGGACAGGGGGGTAAAAATTCACCCCTCCACTTT.

V gene TRBV11-2 combines with J gene TRBJ1-5; TRBD1 might be the D (6 bases). V dropped 5 bases and J dropped 2 bases, with 13 bases sitting between them. The CDR3 runs 15 residues. Germline CDR1 reads SGHAT; CDR2 reads FQNNGV. The CDR3 region has the DNA TGTGCCAGCAGCCCAACAGGGTCCCGCAATCAGCCCCAGCATTTT. Amino acid sequence: CASSPTGSRNQPQHF.

The CDR3: CAISESVPSGSRGEQFF. The CDR3 DNA reads as TGTGCCATCAGTGAGTCTGTACCTAGCGGGAGCCGGGGTGAGCAGTTCTTC. The gene calls are TRBV10-3 and TRBJ2-1; TRBD2 matches 10 bases. The length of the CDR3 is 17 residues. CDR1 is ENHRY and CDR2 is SYGVKD in the germline V gene. The V and J ends lost 0 bases and 9 bases, in that order; junction bases with no gene match: 11.

This clone was seen once. The chain is built from TRBV7-9 and TRBJ2-1, with no clear D. In germline, CDR1 is SEHNR, CDR2 FQNEAQ (reference sequence). This CDR3 is built from 14 residues. V was shortened by 0 bases and J by 8 bases, with 11 bases between the two germline ends. The CDR3 protein is CASSLAGALHEQFF. The DNA for the CDR3 is TGTGCCAGCAGCTTAGCGGGCGCTCTACATGAGCAGTTCTTC.

CDR3 sequence (DNA): TGTGCCAGCAGCACTACAGGGCGCACTGAAGCTTTCTTT. This translates into CASSTTGRTEAFF. The genes are TRBV7-2 and TRBJ1-1; maybe TRBD1 (6 bases). Looked up from germline, CDR1 is SGHTA and CDR2 is FQGNSA. The germline V and J ends were trimmed by 5 bases and 4 bases, with 11 bases remaining between them. CDR3 length: 13 residues.

This rearrangement joins TRBV5-1 to TRBJ1-5, with D possibly being TRBD1 (5 bases). From germline, CDR1 is SGHRS and CDR2 YFSETQ. V was cut by 0 bases and J by 8 bases, with 9 bases left in between. This CDR3 spans 13 amino acids. CDR3 in amino acids: CASSLAGGEPQHF. The CDR3 DNA sequence: TGCGCCAGCAGCTTGGCGGGGGGGGAGCCCCAGCATTTT.

V and J are TRBV6-5 and TRBJ2-7; 7 positions agree with TRBD2. Germline CDR1 is MNHEY and CDR2 is SVGAGI. The CDR3 is made up of 11 amino acids. V lost 9 bases, J lost 3 bases, and 2 bases stayed unmatched. The CDR3, as DNA: TGTGCCAGTGGACTAGACTACGAGCAGTACTTC. This encodes CASGLDYEQYF.

The genes are TRBV14 and TRBJ2-3; maybe TRBD2 (5 bases). V was cut by 8 bases and J by 4 bases, with 10 bases left in between. The CDR3 is made up of 12 amino acids. Germline V gives CDR1 SGHDN, CDR2 FVKESK. CDR3 in amino acids: CASGSNADTQYF. The CDR3 DNA reads TGTGCCAGCGGGAGTAACGCAGATACGCAGTATTTT.

The chain has TRBV19 and TRBJ2-2; 10 bases agree with TRBD1. The CDR3 has 16 residues. Germline CDR1 and CDR2: LNHDA and SQIVND (reference sequence). The ends lost 7 bases at V and 1 base at J; junction bases unmatched: 6. CDR3 region: CASTERDRGNTGELFF. CDR3 nucleotide sequence: TGTGCCAGTACGGAAAGGGACAGGGGGAACACCGGGGAGCTGTTTTTT.

There are a few counts of this clone. This chain joins TRBV5-4 and TRBJ1-1; no firm D call. Trimming cost V 0 bases and J 1 base, with 16 bases left between them. The CDR3 runs to 17 residues. CDR1 is SGHNT and CDR2 is YYREEE in the germline V gene (reference sequence). The CDR3 here is CASSLVRRELENTEAFF. Here the CDR3 DNA reads TGTGCCAGCAGCTTGGTCAGGAGGGAGTTGGAGAACACTGAAGCTTTCTTT.